These T cell receptor beta chains were read from a single sample in a study of blood T cell repertoires in COVID-19. Sequencing used immunoSEQ multiplex PCR; TCRdb keeps in-frame clones, though not all of them. The repertoire holds around 150,000 clones, with around 83% as singletons. Sample: peripheral blood. Receptors originate from a man between 18 and 29 years old with acute or convalescent COVID-19. Each CDR3 is given with its conserved first and last residue. Fields, in order: D gene, J gene, clone size, V gene, CDR3 DNA, CDR3 protein. A D gene is named only where the DNA matches it firmly. Not every row has a clone size; where given, it reads once, few, many or a size class.

D: -
J: TRBJ2-3
size: -
V: TRBV24-1
DNA: TGTGCCACCAGTGATTTTGGGACAAGGGGGACAGATACGCAGTATTTT
CDR3: CATSDFGTRGTDTQYF

D: TRBD2
J: TRBJ2-3
size: -
V: TRBV7-8
DNA: TGTGCCAGCAGCTTAGTTATAGCGGGGGGAGGAGATACGCAGTATTTT
CDR3: CASSLVIAGGGDTQYF

D: TRBD1
J: TRBJ1-2
size: -
V: TRBV24-1
DNA: TGTGCCACCAGTGATTCTTCGGGACAGGGTATAGACTATGGCTACACCTTC
CDR3: CATSDSSGQGIDYGYTF

D: TRBD2
J: TRBJ2-7
size: -
V: TRBV14
DNA: TGTGCCAGCAGCCCCCGGACTAGCGGGGGGAATAAGTACTTC
CDR3: CASSPRTSGGNKYF

D: TRBD1
J: TRBJ2-5
size: -
V: TRBV6-5
DNA: TGTGCCAGCAGTTACCAGACAGGGGAAGGGGAGACCCAGTACTTC
CDR3: CASSYQTGEGETQYF

D: TRBD1
J: TRBJ1-1
size: -
V: TRBV24-1
DNA: TGTGCCACCACAGGACAGGAGGGCACTGAAGCTTTCTTT
CDR3: CATTGQEGTEAFF

D: TRBD1
J: TRBJ1-5
size: -
V: TRBV18
DNA: TGTGCCAGCTCAAGATCCGGGACAGGGCTCAATCAGCCCCAGCATTTT
CDR3: CASSRSGTGLNQPQHF

D: TRBD2
J: TRBJ2-3
size: -
V: TRBV9
DNA: TGTGCCAGCAGCCTAACTAGCGGGGTCACAGATACGCAGTATTTT
CDR3: CASSLTSGVTDTQYF

D: TRBD1
J: TRBJ1-5
size: -
V: TRBV5-4
DNA: TGTGCCAGCAGCTTGCAGGGGGCAGGTAATCAGCCCCAGCATTTT
CDR3: CASSLQGAGNQPQHF

D: -
J: TRBJ1-3
size: -
V: TRBV5-1
DNA: TGCGCCAGCAGCCCTGGGACAACCTACTCTGGAAACACCATATATTTT
CDR3: CASSPGTTYSGNTIYF

D: TRBD1
J: TRBJ1-2
size: -
V: TRBV9
DNA: TGTGCCAGCAGCACAAACACCGAGGGGGCGCCTACAAGTGGCTACACCTTC
CDR3: CASSTNTEGAPTSGYTF

D: TRBD2
J: TRBJ2-5
size: -
V: TRBV7-2
DNA: TGTGCCAGCAGCTCGGGAGGCCAAGAGACCCAGTACTTC
CDR3: CASSSGGQETQYF

D: -
J: TRBJ2-1
size: -
V: TRBV30
DNA: TGTGCCTGGAGTGAGGAAGGAGGGGCCTCCTACAATGAGCAGTTCTTC
CDR3: CAWSEEGGASYNEQFF

D: -
J: TRBJ2-4
size: -
V: TRBV7-9
DNA: TGTGCCAGCAGCTATCCAGATGGCATTCAGTACTTC
CDR3: CASSYPDGIQYF

D: TRBD2
J: TRBJ2-3
size: -
V: TRBV7-3
DNA: TGTGCCACCGCCCTGAGGGGAGGGAGCACAGATACGCAGTATTTT
CDR3: CATALRGGSTDTQYF

D: -
J: TRBJ2-7
size: -
V: TRBV7-2
DNA: TGTGCCAGCAGTTACTCACCCGACGGGATCTACGAGCAGTACTTC
CDR3: CASSYSPDGIYEQYF

D: -
J: TRBJ1-2
size: -
V: TRBV20-1
DNA: TGCAGTGCCGTCGAGGGCGGCTACACCTTC
CDR3: CSAVEGGYTF

D: TRBD1
J: TRBJ2-2
size: -
V: TRBV4-2
DNA: TGTGCCAGCAGCCGGACAGGGTCGGCGAACACCGGGGAGCTGTTTTTT
CDR3: CASSRTGSANTGELFF

D: TRBD1
J: TRBJ2-1
size: few
V: TRBV27
DNA: TGTGCCAGCAGTCTGCGCCCGACAGGGGTAATCTACAATGAGCAGTTCTTC
CDR3: CASSLRPTGVIYNEQFF

D: TRBD1
J: TRBJ1-1
size: -
V: TRBV18
DNA: TGTGCCAGCTCGCCCGGGACAGTCATGAACACTGAAGCTTTCTTT
CDR3: CASSPGTVMNTEAFF

D: TRBD1
J: TRBJ1-4
size: -
V: TRBV30
DNA: TGTGCCTGGAGTATTTGGGGGACAGGGAATGAAAAACTGTTTTTT
CDR3: CAWSIWGTGNEKLFF

D: -
J: TRBJ1-1
size: -
V: TRBV7-9
DNA: TGTGCCAGCAGCCACCAGGCTGGGGAAGGGGACTCAGGGAGGACTGAAGCTTTCTTT
CDR3: CASSHQAGEGDSGRTEAFF

D: -
J: TRBJ1-6
size: -
V: TRBV11-3
DNA: TGTGCCAGCAGCCGGGACGGGGGAAATTCACCCCTCCACTTT
CDR3: CASSRDGGNSPLHF

D: TRBD1
J: TRBJ1-5
size: -
V: TRBV6-6
DNA: TGTGCCAGCAGCAAATCCGGGACAGGGGACTTGAACCAGCATTTT
CDR3: CASSKSGTGDLNQHF

D: TRBD1
J: TRBJ1-5
size: -
V: TRBV19
DNA: TGTGCCAGTAGGGGACAGGCCCTTGGGAATCAGCCCCAGCATTTT
CDR3: CASRGQALGNQPQHF

D: -
J: TRBJ2-3
size: -
V: TRBV25-1
DNA: TGTGCCAGCAGTGAGTACAGCCTTACAGATACGCAGTATTTT
CDR3: CASSEYSLTDTQYF

D: -
J: TRBJ2-7
size: -
V: TRBV3-1/TRBV3-2
DNA: TGTGCCAGCAGCTTCGAGGTGAGCTCCTACGAGCAGTACTTC
CDR3: CASSFEVSSYEQYF

D: -
J: TRBJ1-2
size: -
V: TRBV19
DNA: TGTGCCAGTAGTTCCAAAGCGGGGATTTCCTATGGCTACACCTTC
CDR3: CASSSKAGISYGYTF

D: TRBD1
J: TRBJ2-2
size: -
V: TRBV12-5
DNA: TGTGCTAGTGGACCGGGACAGGGGCCCGGGGAGCTGTTTTTT
CDR3: CASGPGQGPGELFF

D: -
J: TRBJ2-2
size: few
V: TRBV18
DNA: TGTGCCAGCTCAGAGACAGGGAGGAGCACCGGGGAGCTGTTTTTT
CDR3: CASSETGRSTGELFF

D: -
J: TRBJ2-1
size: -
V: TRBV4-2
DNA: TGTGCCAGCAGCCAAGATGGGGGCCAGGGGGGCTACAATGAGCAGTTCTTC
CDR3: CASSQDGGQGGYNEQFF

D: -
J: TRBJ2-3
size: -
V: TRBV7-9
DNA: TGTGCGACCCAGACGGGGGGCCGCACAGATACGCAGTATTTT
CDR3: CATQTGGRTDTQYF

D: -
J: TRBJ2-5
size: once
V: TRBV6-5
DNA: TGTGCCAGCACCCTCGCCCAGGGATACCAAGAGACCCAGTACTTC
CDR3: CASTLAQGYQETQYF

D: TRBD1
J: TRBJ2-1
size: few
V: TRBV11-3
DNA: TGTGCCAGCAGCCCCGGGACAGGGACAGACAATGAGCAGTTCTTC
CDR3: CASSPGTGTDNEQFF

D: TRBD1
J: TRBJ1-1
size: -
V: TRBV7-8
DNA: TGTGCCAGCAGACGGGACAGGGGAACTGAAGCTTTCTTT
CDR3: CASRRDRGTEAFF

D: -
J: TRBJ1-4
size: -
V: TRBV15
DNA: TGTGCCACCAGCAGGTCCAGGGTTACTAATGAAAAACTGTTTTTT
CDR3: CATSRSRVTNEKLFF

D: TRBD1
J: TRBJ2-5
size: -
V: TRBV7-9
DNA: TGTGCCAGCAGCAATACAGGGGTCGAGACCCAGTACTTC
CDR3: CASSNTGVETQYF

D: TRBD2
J: TRBJ2-1
size: -
V: TRBV7-9
DNA: TGTGCCAGCAGCCTGCGGCTAGCGGGGGGACAGCAGTTCTTC
CDR3: CASSLRLAGGQQFF

D: TRBD2
J: TRBJ2-3
size: -
V: TRBV2
DNA: TGTGCCAGCAGGGAGGAACTAGCGGGGGGAACAGATACGCAGTATTTT
CDR3: CASREELAGGTDTQYF

D: TRBD1
J: TRBJ1-2
size: -
V: TRBV7-2
DNA: TGTGCCAGCACCCGGACAGGGAACTATGGCTACACCTTC
CDR3: CASTRTGNYGYTF

D: TRBD1
J: TRBJ2-4
size: -
V: TRBV4-1
DNA: TGCGCCAGCAGCCAGCCCCGGACAGGGGATGGCATTCAGTACTTC
CDR3: CASSQPRTGDGIQYF

D: TRBD1
J: TRBJ1-1
size: -
V: TRBV2
DNA: TGTGCCAGCAGGGCGACAGGGACCCCACTTGAAGCTTTCTTT
CDR3: CASRATGTPLEAFF

D: TRBD1
J: TRBJ1-6
size: once
V: TRBV7-9
DNA: TGTGCCAGCAGCTTAGGATCCAGGGGGCATTCACCCCTCCACTTT
CDR3: CASSLGSRGHSPLHF

D: -
J: TRBJ2-2
size: few
V: TRBV5-5
DNA: TGTGCCAGCAGCCTGACAGATTTGGCCGGGGAGCTGTTTTTT
CDR3: CASSLTDLAGELFF

D: TRBD1
J: TRBJ1-2
size: -
V: TRBV7-9
DNA: TGTGCCAGCAGCTCCCCGGGACAGTACCATTATGGCTACACCTTC
CDR3: CASSSPGQYHYGYTF

D: -
J: TRBJ2-3
size: -
V: TRBV19
DNA: TGTGCCAGTACGCGAGGGAAGGCAGATACGCAGTATTTT
CDR3: CASTRGKADTQYF

D: TRBD2
J: TRBJ2-2
size: -
V: TRBV3-1/TRBV3-2
DNA: TGTGCCAGCAGCCAATACCTAGCGGGGGCCACCGGGGAGCTGTTTTTT
CDR3: CASSQYLAGATGELFF

D: -
J: TRBJ1-5
size: -
V: TRBV28
DNA: TGTGCCAGCAGTTTATTTAAGGGAGGTCAGCCCCAGCATTTT
CDR3: CASSLFKGGQPQHF

D: -
J: TRBJ1-1
size: -
V: TRBV7-3
DNA: TGTGCCAGCAGCTTAACGTCGGGGGGGAGCACTGAAGCTTTCTTT
CDR3: CASSLTSGGSTEAFF

D: TRBD1
J: TRBJ2-2
size: -
V: TRBV7-9
DNA: TGTGCCAGCAGCTTTTGGACAGGGCACACCGGGGAGCTGTTTTTT
CDR3: CASSFWTGHTGELFF

D: TRBD1
J: TRBJ1-3
size: -
V: TRBV11-2
DNA: TGTGCCAGCAGCACCCGGGACAGGGCTGGAAACACCACATATTTT
CDR3: CASSTRDRAGNTTYF

D: TRBD1
J: TRBJ2-7
size: -
V: TRBV4-2
DNA: TGTGCCAGCAGCCAAGAGAAGACAGGGGGCTACGAGCAGTACTTC
CDR3: CASSQEKTGGYEQYF

D: TRBD1
J: TRBJ2-1
size: -
V: TRBV5-4
DNA: TGTGCCAGCAGCTTGCTGACAGGGGACAATGAGCAGTTCTTC
CDR3: CASSLLTGDNEQFF